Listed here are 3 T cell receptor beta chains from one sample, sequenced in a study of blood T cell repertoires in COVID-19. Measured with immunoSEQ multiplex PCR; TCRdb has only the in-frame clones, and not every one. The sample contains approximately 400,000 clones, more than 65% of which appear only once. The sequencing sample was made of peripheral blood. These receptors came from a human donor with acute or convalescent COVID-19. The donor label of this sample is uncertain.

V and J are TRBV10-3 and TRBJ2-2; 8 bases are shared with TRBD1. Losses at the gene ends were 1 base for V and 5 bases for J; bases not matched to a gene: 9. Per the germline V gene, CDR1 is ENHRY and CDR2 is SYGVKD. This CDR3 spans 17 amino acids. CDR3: CAISEFGQGASTGELFF. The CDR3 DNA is TGTGCCATCAGTGAGTTCGGGCAGGGGGCGAGTACCGGGGAGCTGTTTTTT.

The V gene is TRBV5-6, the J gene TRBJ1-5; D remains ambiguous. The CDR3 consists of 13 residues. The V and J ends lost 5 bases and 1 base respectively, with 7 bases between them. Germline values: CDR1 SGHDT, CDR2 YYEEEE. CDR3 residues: CASSRESNQPQHF. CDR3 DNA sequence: TGTGCCAGCAGTAGGGAGAGCAATCAGCCCCAGCATTTT.

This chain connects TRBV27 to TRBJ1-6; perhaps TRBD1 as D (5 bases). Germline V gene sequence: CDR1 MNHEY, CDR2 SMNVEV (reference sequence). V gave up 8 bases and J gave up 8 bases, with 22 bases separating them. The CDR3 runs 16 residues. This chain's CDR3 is CASRPSVTARYSPLHF. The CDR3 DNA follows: TGTGCCAGCCGGCCGAGCGTGACAGCCAGATATTCACCCCTCCACTTT.